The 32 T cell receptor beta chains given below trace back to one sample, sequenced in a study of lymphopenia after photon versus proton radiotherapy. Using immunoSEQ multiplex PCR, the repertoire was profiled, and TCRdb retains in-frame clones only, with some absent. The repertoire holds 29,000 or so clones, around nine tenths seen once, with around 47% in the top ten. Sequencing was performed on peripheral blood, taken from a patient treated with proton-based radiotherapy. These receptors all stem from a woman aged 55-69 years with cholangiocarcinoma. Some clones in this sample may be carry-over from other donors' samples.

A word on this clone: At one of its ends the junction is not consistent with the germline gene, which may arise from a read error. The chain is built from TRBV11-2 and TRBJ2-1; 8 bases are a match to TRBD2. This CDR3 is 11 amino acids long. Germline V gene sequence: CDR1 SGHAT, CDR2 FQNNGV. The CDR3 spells CASSGSNEQFF. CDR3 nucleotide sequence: TGCGCCAGCAGCGGGAGCAATGAGCAGTTCTTC.

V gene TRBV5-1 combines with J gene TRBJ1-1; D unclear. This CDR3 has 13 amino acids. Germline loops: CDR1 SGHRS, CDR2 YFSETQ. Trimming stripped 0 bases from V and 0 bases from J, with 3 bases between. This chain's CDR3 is CASSLALNTEAFF. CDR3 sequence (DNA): TGCGCCAGCAGCTTGGCGTTGAACACTGAAGCTTTCTTT.

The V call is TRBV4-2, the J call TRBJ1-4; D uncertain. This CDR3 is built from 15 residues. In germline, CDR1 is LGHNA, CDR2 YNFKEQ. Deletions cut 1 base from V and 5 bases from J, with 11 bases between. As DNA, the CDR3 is TGTGCCAGCAGCCAAGCTGCATGGCAGAATGAAAAACTGTTTTTT. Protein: CASSQAAWQNEKLFF.

In nucleotides, the CDR3 is TGTGCCAGCAGCTTAGTTGAGGGGGTTGCCTACGAGCAGTACTTC. Protein product: CASSLVEGVAYEQYF. The V call is TRBV11-2, the J call TRBJ2-7, with D possibly TRBD1 on 6 matching bases. V lost 1 base and J lost 2, with 12 bases in between. This CDR3 is built from 15 residues. Germline V gene sequence: CDR1 SGHAT, CDR2 FQNNGV.

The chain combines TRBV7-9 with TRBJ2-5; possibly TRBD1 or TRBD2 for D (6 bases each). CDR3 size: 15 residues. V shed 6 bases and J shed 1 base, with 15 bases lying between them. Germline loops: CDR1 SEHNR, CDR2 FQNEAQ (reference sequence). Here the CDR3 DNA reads TGTGCCAGCAGTGAAGGTTCGGGGGCCCAAGAGACCCAGTACTTC. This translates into CASSEGSGAQETQYF. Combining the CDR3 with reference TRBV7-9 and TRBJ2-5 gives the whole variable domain DTGVSQNPRHKITKRGQNVTFRCDPISEHNRLYWYRQTLGQGPEFLTYFQNEAQLEKSRLLSDRFSAERPKGSFSTLEIQRTEQGDSAMYLCASSEGSGAQETQYFGPGTRLLVL.

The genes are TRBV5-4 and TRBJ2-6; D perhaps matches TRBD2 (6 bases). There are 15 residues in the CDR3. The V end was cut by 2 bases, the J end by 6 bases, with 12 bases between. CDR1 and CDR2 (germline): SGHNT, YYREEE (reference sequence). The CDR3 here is CASSLGGLKANVLTF. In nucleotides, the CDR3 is TGTGCCAGCAGCTTAGGAGGGCTGAAGGCCAACGTCCTGACTTTC.

DNA of the CDR3: TGTGCCAGTAGTAGACGGGGCCAAGAGACCCAGTACTTC. Its translation: CASSRRGQETQYF. The chain employs TRBV19 and TRBJ2-5; possible D gene TRBD2, 5 bases. Germline V gene lookup returns CDR1 LNHDA and CDR2 SQIVND (reference sequence). The CDR3 has 13 amino acids. Trimming left V 4 bases short and J 1 base short, with 7 bases between.

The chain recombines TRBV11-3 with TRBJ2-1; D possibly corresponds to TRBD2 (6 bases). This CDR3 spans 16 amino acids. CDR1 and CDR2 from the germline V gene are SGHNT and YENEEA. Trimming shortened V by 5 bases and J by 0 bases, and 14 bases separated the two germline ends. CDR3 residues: CASSPGGRSSYNEQFF. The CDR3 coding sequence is TGTGCCAGCAGCCCCGGGGGACGCAGCTCCTACAATGAGCAGTTCTTC. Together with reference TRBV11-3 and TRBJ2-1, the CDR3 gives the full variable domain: EAGVVQSPRYKIIEKKQPVAFWCNPISGHNTLYWYLQNLGQGPELLIRYENEEAVDDSQLPKDRFSAERLKGVDSTLKIQPAELGDSAVYLCASSPGGRSSYNEQFFGPGTRLTVL.

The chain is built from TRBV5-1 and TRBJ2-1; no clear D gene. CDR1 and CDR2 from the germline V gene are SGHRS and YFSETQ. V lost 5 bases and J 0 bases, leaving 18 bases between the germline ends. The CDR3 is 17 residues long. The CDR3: CASSSSTALSSYNEQFF. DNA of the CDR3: TGCGCCAGCAGTTCAAGCACAGCTCTAAGCTCCTACAATGAGCAGTTCTTC.

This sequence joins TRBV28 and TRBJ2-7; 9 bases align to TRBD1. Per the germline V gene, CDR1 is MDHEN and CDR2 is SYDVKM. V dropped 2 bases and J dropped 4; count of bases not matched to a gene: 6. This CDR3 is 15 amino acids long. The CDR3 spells CASSLIDRGTYEQYF. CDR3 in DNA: TGTGCCAGCAGTTTAATCGACAGGGGGACTTACGAGCAGTACTTC.

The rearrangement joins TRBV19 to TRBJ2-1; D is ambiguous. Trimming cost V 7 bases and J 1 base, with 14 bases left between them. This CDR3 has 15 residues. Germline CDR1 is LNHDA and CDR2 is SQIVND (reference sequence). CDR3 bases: TGTGCCAGTACCCTAACGGGCCCGTCCTACAATGAGCAGTTCTTC. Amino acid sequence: CASTLTGPSYNEQFF.

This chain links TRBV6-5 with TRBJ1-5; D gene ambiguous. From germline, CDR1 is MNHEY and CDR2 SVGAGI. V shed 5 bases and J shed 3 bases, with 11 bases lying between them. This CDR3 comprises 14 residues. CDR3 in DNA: TGTGCCAGCAGTCCGGGTAGCTCCAATCAGCCCCAGCATTTT. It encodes CASSPGSSNQPQHF.

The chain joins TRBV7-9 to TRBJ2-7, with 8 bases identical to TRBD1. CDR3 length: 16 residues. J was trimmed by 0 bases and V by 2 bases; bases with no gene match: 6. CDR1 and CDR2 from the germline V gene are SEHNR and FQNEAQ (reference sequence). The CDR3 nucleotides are TGTGCCAGCAGCTTACAACCGGGACAGGACTCCTACGAGCAGTACTTC. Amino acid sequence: CASSLQPGQDSYEQYF.

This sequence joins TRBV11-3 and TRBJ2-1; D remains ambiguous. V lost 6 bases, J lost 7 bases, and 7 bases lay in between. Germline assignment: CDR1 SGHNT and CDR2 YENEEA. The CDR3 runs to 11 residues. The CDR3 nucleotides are TGTGCCAGCAGTCTCACTAATGAGCAGTTCTTC. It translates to CASSLTNEQFF.

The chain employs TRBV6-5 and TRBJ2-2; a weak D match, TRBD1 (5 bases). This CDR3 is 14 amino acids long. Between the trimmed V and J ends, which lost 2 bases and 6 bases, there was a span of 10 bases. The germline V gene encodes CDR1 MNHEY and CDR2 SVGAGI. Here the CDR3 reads CASSYQGWAGELFF. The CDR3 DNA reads TGTGCCAGCAGTTACCAGGGTTGGGCCGGGGAGCTGTTTTTT.

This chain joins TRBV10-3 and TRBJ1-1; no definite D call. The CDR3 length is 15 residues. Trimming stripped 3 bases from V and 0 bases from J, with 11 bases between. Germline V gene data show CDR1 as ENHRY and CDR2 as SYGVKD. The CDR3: CAISETQNMNTEAFF. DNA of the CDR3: TGTGCCATCAGTGAAACACAGAACATGAACACTGAAGCTTTCTTT.

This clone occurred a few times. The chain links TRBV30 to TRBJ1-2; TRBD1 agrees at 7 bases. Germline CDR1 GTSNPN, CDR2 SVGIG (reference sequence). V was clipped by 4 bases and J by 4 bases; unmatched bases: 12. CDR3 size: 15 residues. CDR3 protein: CAWTSPGQIFYGYTF. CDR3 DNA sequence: TGTGCCTGGACCTCACCGGGACAGATCTTCTATGGCTACACCTTC. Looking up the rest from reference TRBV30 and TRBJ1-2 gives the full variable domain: SQTIHQWPATLVQPVGSPLSLECTVEGTSNPNLYWYRQAAGRGLQLLFYSVGIGQISSEVPQNLSASRPQDRQFILSSKKLLLSDSGFYLCAWTSPGQIFYGYTFGSGTRLTVV.

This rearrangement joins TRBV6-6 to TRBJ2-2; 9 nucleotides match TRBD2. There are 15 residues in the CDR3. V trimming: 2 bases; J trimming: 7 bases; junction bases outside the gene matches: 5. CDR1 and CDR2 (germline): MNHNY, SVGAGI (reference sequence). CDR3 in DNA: TGTGCCAGCAGTTACAGCGGGAGGCGCGGCGGGGAGCTGTTTTTT. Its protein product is CASSYSGRRGGELFF.

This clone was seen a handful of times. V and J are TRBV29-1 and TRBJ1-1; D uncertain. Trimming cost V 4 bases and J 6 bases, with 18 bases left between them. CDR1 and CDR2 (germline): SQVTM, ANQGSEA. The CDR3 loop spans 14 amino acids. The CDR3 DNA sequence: TGCAGCGTTGGGAGACGGGAACCGGGGTCTGAAGCTTTCTTT. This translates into CSVGRREPGSEAFF.

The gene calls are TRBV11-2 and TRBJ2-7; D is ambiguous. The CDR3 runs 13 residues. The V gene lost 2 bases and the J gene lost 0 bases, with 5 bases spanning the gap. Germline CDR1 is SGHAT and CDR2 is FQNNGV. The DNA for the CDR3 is TGTGCCAGCAGCTTACAGACCTCCTACGAGCAGTACTTC. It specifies CASSLQTSYEQYF.

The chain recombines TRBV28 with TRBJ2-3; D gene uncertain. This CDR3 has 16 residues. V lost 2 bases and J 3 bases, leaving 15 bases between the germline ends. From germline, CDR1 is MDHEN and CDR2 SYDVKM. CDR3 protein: CASSLPSERETDTQYF. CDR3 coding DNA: TGTGCCAGCAGTTTACCCTCAGAACGAGAAACAGATACGCAGTATTTT.

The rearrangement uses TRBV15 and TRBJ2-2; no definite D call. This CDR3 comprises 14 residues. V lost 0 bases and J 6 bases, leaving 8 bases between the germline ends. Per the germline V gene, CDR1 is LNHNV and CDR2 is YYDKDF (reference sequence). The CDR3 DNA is TGTGCCACCAGCAGAGATCGTACAGCCGGGGAGCTGTTTTTT. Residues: CATSRDRTAGELFF.

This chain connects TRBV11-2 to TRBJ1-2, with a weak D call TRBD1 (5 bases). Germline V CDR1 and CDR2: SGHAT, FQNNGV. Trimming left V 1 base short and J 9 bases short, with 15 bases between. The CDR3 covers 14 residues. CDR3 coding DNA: TGTGCCAGCAGCTTAGGACCAAACCAGGGACGCTACACCTTC. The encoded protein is CASSLGPNQGRYTF.

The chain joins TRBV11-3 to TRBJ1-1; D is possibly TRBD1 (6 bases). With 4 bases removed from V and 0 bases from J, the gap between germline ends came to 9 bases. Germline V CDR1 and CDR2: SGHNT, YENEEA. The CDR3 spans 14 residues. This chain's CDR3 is CASSSDRLNTEAFF. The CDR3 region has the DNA TGTGCCAGCAGCTCGGACAGACTGAACACTGAAGCTTTCTTT.

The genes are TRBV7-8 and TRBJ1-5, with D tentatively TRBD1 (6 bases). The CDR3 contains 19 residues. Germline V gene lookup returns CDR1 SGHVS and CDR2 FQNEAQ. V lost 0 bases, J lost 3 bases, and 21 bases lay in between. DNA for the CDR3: TGTGCCAGCAGCTTAGCGCGGGAGGGGGTACAGGGTTACAATCAGCCCCAGCATTTT. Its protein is CASSLAREGVQGYNQPQHF.

In DNA, the CDR3 is TGTGCCAGCAGCTTAGTAGGGGGGACCTACAATGAGCAGTTCTTC. Translating it yields CASSLVGGTYNEQFF. This chain joins TRBV11-2 and TRBJ2-1; D may be TRBD1 or TRBD2 (6 bases each). The CDR3 runs to 15 residues. CDR1 and CDR2 (germline): SGHAT, FQNNGV. Trimming took off 1 base at V and 2 bases at J, with 9 bases between the two ends.

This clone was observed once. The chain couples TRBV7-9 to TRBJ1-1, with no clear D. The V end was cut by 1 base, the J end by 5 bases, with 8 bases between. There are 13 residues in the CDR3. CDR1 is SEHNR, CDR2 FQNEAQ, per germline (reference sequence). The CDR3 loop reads CASSLGRVTEAFF. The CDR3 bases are TGTGCCAGCAGCTTAGGAAGGGTTACTGAAGCTTTCTTT.

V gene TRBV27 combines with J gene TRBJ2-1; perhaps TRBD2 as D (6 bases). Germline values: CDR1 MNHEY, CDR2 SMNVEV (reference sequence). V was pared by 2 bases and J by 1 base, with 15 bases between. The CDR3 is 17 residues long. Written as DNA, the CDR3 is TGTGCCAGCAGTTTAAGGGTAGCGGACCTATCCTACAATGAGCAGTTCTTC. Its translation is CASSLRVADLSYNEQFF.

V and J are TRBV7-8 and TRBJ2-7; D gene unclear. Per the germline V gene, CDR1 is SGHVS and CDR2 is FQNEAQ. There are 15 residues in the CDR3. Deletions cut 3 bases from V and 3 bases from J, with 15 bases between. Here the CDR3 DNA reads TGTGCCAGCAGCTTTTTAGGGCCACCAAACTACGAGCAGTACTTC. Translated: CASSFLGPPNYEQYF. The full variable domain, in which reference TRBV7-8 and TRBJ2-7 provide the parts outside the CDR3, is GAGVSQSPRYKVAKRGQDVALRCDPISGHVSLFWYQQALGQGPEFLTYFQNEAQLDKSGLPSDRFFAERPEGSVSTLKIQRTQQEDSAVYLCASSFLGPPNYEQYFGPGTRLTVT.

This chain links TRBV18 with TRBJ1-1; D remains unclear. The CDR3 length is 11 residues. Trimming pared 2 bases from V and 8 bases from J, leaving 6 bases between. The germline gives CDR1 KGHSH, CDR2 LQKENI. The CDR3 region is CASSPIREAFF. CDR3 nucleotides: TGTGCCAGCTCACCAATTCGGGAAGCTTTCTTT. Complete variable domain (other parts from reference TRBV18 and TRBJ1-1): NAGVMQNPRHLVRRRGQEARLRCSPMKGHSHVYWYRQLPEEGLKFMVYLQKENIIDESGMPKERFSAEFPKEGPSILRIQQVVRGDSAAYFCASSPIREAFFGQGTRLTVV.

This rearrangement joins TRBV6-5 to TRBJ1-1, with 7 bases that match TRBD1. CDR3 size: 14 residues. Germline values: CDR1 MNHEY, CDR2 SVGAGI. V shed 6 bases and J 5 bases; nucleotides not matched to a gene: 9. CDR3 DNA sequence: TGTGCCAGCAGGTCCAGACAGGGTGGGACTGAAGCTTTCTTT. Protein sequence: CASRSRQGGTEAFF.

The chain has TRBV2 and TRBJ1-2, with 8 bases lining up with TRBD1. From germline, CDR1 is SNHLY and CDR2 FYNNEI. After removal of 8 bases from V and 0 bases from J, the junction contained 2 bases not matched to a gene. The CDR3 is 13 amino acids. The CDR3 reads CASAGQANYGYTF. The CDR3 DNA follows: TGTGCCAGCGCGGGACAGGCTAACTATGGCTACACCTTC.